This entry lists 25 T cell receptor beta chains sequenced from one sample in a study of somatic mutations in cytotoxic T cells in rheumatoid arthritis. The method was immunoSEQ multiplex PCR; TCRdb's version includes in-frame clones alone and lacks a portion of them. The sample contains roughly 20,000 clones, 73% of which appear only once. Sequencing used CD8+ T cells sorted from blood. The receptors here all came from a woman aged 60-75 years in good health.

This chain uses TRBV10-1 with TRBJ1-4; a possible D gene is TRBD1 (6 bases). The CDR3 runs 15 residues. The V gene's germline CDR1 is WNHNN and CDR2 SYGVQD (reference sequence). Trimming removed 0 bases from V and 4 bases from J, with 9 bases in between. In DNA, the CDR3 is TGCGCCAGCAGTGAGTCCGGGACAAGTAATGAAAAACTGTTTTTT. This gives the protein CASSESGTSNEKLFF.

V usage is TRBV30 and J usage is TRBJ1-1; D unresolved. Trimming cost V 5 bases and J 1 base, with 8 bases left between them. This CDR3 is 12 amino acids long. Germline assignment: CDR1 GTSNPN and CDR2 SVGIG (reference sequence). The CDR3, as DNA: TGTGCCTGGCGACAAGCGAACACTGAAGCTTTCTTT. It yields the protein CAWRQANTEAFF.

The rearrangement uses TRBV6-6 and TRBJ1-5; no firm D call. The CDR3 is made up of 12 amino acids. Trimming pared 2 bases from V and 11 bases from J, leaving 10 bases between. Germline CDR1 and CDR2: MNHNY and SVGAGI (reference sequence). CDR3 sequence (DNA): TGTGCCAGCAGTTACGGGCAGAAGACCCAGCATTTT. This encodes CASSYGQKTQHF.

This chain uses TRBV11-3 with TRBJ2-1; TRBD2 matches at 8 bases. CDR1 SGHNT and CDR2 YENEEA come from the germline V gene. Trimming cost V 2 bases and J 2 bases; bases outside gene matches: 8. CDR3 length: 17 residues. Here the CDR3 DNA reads TGTGCCAGCAGCTTAAGCCGCGGGGGGATTACCTACAATGAGCAGTTCTTC. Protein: CASSLSRGGITYNEQFF. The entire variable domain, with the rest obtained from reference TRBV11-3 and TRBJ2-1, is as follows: EAGVVQSPRYKIIEKKQPVAFWCNPISGHNTLYWYLQNLGQGPELLIRYENEEAVDDSQLPKDRFSAERLKGVDSTLKIQPAELGDSAVYLCASSLSRGGITYNEQFFGPGTRLTVL.

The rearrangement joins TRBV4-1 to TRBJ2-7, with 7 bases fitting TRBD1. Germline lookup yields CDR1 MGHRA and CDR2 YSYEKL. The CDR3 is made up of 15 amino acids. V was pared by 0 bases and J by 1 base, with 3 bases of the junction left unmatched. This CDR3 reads CASSQDEQGSYEQYF. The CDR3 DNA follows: TGCGCCAGCAGCCAAGATGAACAGGGGTCCTACGAGCAGTACTTC.

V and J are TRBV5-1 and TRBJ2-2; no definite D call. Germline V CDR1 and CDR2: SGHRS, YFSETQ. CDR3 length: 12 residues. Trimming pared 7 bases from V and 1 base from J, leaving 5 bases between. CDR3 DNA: TGCGCCAGCGCAGGGAACACCGGGGAGCTGTTTTTT. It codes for CASAGNTGELFF.

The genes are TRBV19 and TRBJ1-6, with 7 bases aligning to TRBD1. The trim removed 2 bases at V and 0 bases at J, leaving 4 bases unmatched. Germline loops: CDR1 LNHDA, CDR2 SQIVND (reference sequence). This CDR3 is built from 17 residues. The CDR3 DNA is TGTGCCAGTAGTATACTCCGGGACAGCTCCTATAATTCACCCCTCCACTTT. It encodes CASSILRDSSYNSPLHF.

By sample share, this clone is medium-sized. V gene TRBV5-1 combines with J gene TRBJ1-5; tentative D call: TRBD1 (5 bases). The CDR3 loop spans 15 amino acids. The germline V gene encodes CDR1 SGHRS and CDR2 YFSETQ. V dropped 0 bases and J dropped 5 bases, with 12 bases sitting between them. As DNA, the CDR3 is TGCGCCAGCAGCTTGGAGTGGGGGTCGGATCAGCCCCAGCATTTT. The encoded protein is CASSLEWGSDQPQHF.

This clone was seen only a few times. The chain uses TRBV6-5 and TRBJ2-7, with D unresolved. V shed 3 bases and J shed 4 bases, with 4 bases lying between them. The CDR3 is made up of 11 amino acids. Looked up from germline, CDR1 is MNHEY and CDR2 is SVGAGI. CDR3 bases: TGTGCCAGCAGTTATAGATACGAGCAGTACTTC. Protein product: CASSYRYEQYF.

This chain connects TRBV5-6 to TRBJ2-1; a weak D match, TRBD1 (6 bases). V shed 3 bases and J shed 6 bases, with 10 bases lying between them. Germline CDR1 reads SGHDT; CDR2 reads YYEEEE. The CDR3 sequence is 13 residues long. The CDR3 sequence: CASSSGHPNEQFF. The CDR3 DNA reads TGTGCCAGCAGCTCGGGACACCCCAATGAGCAGTTCTTC.

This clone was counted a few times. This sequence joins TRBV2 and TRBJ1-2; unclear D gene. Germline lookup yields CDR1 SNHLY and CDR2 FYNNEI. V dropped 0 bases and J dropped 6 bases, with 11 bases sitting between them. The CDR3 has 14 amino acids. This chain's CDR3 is CASSEAGVRNGYTF. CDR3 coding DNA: TGTGCCAGCAGTGAAGCCGGGGTTCGGAATGGCTACACCTTC. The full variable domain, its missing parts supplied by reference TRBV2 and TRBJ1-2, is EPEVTQTPSHQVTQMGQEVILRCVPISNHLYFYWYRQILGQKVEFLVSFYNNEISEKSEIFDDQFSVERPDGSNFTLKIRSTKLEDSAMYFCASSEAGVRNGYTFGSGTRLTVV.

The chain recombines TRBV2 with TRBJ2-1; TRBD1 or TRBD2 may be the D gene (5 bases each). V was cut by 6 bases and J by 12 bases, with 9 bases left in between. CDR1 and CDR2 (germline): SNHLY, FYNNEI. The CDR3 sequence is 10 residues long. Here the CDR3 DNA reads TGTGCCAGCAGGGGGGTAGGGCAGTTCTTC. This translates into CASRGVGQFF.

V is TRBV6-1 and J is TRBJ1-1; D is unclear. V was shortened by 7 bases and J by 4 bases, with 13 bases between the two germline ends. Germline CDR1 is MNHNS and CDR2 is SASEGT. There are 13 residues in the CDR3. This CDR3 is CASKQSRPTEAFF. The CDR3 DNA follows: TGTGCCAGCAAGCAATCCCGGCCCACTGAAGCTTTCTTT.

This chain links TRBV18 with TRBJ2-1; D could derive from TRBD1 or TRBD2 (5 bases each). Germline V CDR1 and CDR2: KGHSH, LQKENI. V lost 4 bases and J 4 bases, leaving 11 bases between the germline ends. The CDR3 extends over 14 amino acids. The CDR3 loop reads CASSRPGTYNEQFF. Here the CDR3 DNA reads TGTGCCAGCTCACGTCCCGGGACGTACAATGAGCAGTTCTTC.

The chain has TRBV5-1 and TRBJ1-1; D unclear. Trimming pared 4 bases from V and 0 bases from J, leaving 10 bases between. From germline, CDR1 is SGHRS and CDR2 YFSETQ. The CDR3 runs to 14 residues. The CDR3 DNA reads TGCGCCAGCAGCATGACCGATATGAACACTGAAGCTTTCTTT. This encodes CASSMTDMNTEAFF.

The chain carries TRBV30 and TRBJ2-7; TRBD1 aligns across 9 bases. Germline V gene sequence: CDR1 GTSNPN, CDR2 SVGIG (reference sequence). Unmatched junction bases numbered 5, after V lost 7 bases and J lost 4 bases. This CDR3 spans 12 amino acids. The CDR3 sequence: CAFRDRDYEQYF. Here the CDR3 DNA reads TGTGCCTTCCGGGACAGGGATTACGAGCAGTACTTC.

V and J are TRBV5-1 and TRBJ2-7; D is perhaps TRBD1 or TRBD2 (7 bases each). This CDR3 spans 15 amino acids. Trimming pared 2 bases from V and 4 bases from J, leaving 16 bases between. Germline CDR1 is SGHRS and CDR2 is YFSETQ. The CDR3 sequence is CASSFAAGGVYEQYF. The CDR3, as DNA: TGCGCCAGCAGCTTCGCGGCAGGGGGGGTATACGAGCAGTACTTC.

CDR3 nucleotides: TGTGCCAGCAGCGTAGGGGAAGGGATTACTAACTATGGCTACACCTTC. Translated: CASSVGEGITNYGYTF. The chain is built from TRBV9 and TRBJ1-2; D is uncertain. V was trimmed by 0 bases and J by 0 bases, leaving 12 bases between them. The germline CDR1 and CDR2 sequences are SGDLS and YYNGEE. This CDR3 region has 16 residues.

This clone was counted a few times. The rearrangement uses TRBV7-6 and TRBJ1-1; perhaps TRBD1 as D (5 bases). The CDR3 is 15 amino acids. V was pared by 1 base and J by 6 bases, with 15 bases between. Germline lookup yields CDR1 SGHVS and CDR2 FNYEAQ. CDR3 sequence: CASSLVEGRIAEAFF. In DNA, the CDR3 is TGTGCCAGCAGCTTAGTGGAGGGGAGGATCGCTGAAGCTTTCTTT.

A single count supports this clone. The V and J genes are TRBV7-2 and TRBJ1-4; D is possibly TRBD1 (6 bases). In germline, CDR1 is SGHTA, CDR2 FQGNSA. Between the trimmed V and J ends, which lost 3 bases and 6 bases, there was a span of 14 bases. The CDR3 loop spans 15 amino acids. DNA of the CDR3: TGTGCCAGCAGCTTGGGGAGGGAGGGGGATGAAAAACTGTTTTTT. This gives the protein CASSLGREGDEKLFF.

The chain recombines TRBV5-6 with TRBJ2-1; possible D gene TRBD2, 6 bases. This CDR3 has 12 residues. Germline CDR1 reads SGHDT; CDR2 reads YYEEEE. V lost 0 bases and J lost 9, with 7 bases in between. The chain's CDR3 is CASSLGGAEQFF. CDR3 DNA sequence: TGTGCCAGCAGCTTGGGCGGGGCTGAGCAGTTCTTC.

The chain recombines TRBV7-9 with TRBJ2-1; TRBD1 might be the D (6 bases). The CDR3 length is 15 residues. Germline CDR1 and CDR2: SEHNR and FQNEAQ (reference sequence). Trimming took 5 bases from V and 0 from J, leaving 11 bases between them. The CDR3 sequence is CASSGTPRSYNEQFF. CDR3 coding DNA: TGTGCCAGCAGCGGGACACCCCGCTCCTACAATGAGCAGTTCTTC.

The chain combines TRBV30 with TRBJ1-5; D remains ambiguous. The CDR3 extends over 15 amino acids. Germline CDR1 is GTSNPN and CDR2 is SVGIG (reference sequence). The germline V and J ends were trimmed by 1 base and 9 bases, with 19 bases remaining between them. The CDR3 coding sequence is TGTGCCTGGAGTGAAAGGGAAGGGTCTCCTCGGCCCCAGCATTTT. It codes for CAWSEREGSPRPQHF.

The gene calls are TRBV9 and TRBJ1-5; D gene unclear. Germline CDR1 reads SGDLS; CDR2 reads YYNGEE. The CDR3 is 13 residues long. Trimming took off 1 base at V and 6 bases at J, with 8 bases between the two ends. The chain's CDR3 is CASSVSGSQPQHF. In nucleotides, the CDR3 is TGTGCCAGCAGCGTATCGGGTAGTCAGCCCCAGCATTTT.

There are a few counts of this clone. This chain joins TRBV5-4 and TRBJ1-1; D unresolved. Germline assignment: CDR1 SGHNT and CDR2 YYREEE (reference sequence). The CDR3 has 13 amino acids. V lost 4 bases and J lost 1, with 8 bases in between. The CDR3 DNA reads TGTGCCAGCAGCCTAGACCGGAACACTGAAGCTTTCTTT. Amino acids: CASSLDRNTEAFF.